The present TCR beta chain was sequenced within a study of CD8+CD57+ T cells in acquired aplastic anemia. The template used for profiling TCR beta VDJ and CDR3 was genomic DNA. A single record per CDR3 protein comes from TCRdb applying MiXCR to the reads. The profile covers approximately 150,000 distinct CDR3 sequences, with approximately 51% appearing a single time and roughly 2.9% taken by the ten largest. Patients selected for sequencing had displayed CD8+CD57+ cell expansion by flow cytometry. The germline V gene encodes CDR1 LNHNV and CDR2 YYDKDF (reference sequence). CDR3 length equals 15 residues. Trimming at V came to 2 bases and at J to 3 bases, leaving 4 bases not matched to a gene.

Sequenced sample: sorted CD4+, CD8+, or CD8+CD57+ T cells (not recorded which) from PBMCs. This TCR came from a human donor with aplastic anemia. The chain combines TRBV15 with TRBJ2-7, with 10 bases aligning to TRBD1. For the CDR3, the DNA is TGTGCCACCAGCAGAAGACAGGGGGCTAGCTACGAGCAGTACTTC. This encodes CATSRRQGASYEQYF.